The following is a T cell receptor (beta chain) sequence with its context. The RNA, about 0.45 to 1 ug, was put through reverse transcription using random hexamers. Each CDR3 protein gets one entry after TCRdb re-called the immunoSEQ multiplex PCR reads with MiXCR. Of about 300,000 distinct CDR3 sequences listed, approximately 91% were seen once; the top ten hold around 0.2%. This record comes from a study of CD8 T cells in Susac syndrome. The sequencing input was CD8+ T cells from PBMCs. This TCR was recovered from a human donor with multiple sclerosis.

The CDR3 region is CASSGESGATNEKLFF. The CDR3 nucleotides are TGTGCCAGCAGTGGGGAGAGCGGGGCGACTAATGAAAAACTGTTTTTT. J is TRBJ1-4 and V is TRBV2, with D possibly TRBD1 on 5 matching bases. Germline V gene sequence: CDR1 SNHLY, CDR2 FYNNEI. This CDR3 is built from 16 residues. V lost 4 bases, J lost 2 bases, and 14 bases lay in between.